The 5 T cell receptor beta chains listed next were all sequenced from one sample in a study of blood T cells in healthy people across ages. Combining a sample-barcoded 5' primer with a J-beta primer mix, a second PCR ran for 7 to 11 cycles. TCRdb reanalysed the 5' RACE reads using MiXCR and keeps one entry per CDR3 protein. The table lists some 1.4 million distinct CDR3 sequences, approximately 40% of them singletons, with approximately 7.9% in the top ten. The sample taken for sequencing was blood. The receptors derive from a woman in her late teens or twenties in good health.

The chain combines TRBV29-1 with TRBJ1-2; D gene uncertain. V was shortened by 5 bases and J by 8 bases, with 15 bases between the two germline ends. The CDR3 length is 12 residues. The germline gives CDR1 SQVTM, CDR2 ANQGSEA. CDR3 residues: CSVPRRVEGYTF. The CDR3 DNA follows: TGCAGCGTTCCACGTAGGGTTGAGGGCTACACCTTC.

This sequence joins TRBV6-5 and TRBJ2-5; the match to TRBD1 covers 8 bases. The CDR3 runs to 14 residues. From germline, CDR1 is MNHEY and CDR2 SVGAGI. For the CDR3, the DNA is TGTGCTACGGCGCGGCAGGGGGCGAGGAATGAGCAGTACTTC. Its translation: CATARQGARNEQYF.

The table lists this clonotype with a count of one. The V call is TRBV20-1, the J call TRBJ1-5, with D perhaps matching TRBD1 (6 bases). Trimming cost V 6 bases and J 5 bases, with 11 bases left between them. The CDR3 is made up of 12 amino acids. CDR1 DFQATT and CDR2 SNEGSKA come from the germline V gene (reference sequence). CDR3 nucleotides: TGCAGTGCCCCGGGACAAGATCAGCCCCAGCATTTT. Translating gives CSAPGQDQPQHF.

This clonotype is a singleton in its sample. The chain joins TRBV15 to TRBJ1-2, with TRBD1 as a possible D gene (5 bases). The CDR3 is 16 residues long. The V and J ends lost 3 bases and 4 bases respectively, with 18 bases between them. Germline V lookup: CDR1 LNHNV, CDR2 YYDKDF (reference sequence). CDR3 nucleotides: TGTGCCACCAGCAGGGGGCTAGGAGGGGAGAGCTATGGCTACACCTTC. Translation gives CATSRGLGGESYGYTF. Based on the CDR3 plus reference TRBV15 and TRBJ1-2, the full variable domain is DAMVIQNPRYQVTQFGKPVTLSCSQTLNHNVMYWYQQKSSQAPKLLFHYYDKDFNNEADTPDNFQSRRPNTSFCFLDIRSPGLGDTAMYLCATSRGLGGESYGYTFGSGTRLTVV.

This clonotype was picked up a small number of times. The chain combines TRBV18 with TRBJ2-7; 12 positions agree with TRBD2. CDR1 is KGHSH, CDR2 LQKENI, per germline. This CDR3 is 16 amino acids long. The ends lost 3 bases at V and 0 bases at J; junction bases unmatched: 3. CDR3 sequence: CASSPGLAGLSYEQYF. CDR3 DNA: TGTGCCAGCTCACCGGGACTAGCGGGTCTCTCCTACGAGCAGTACTTC. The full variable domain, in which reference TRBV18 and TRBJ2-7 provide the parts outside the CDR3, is NAGVMQNPRHLVRRRGQEARLRCSPMKGHSHVYWYRQLPEEGLKFMVYLQKENIIDESGMPKERFSAEFPKEGPSILRIQQVVRGDSAAYFCASSPGLAGLSYEQYFGPGTRLTVT.